This passage covers 3 T cell receptor beta chains from one sample sequenced in a study of long-term antiretroviral therapy in people with HIV. Assay version v3.0 of immunoSEQ was used, and it was run at survey level. The repertoire was sequenced with immunoSEQ multiplex PCR; TCRdb's copy has only in-frame clones and lacks some. The top ten hold 6.5% to 10% of the sample, which has 17,000 or so clones, less than 85% seen once. The sample consisted of unsorted PBMCs, taken at the start of antiretroviral therapy. The receptors shown here come from a man in his thirties or forties with HIV.

The chain recombines TRBV2 with TRBJ2-5; TRBD2 aligns across 7 bases. The CDR3 spans 15 residues. Germline assignment: CDR1 SNHLY and CDR2 FYNNEI. The V segment lost 1 base and the J segment 3 bases; nucleotides outside the gene matches: 5. The CDR3 protein is CASSEGRGIEETQYF. CDR3 nucleotides: TGTGCCAGCAGTGAAGGGCGGGGGATTGAAGAGACCCAGTACTTC.

V and J are TRBV6-5 and TRBJ1-5, with D perhaps TRBD1 (6 bases). The V end lost 7 bases, the J end lost 4 bases, and 11 bases lay between the germline ends. The CDR3 totals 13 residues. Germline-derived CDR1 and CDR2 are MNHEY and SVGAGI. The CDR3 sequence is CASTGQSNQPQHF. The DNA for the CDR3 is TGTGCCAGCACAGGACAGAGTAATCAGCCCCAGCATTTT.

The V call is TRBV4-2, the J call TRBJ2-1; TRBD2 aligns across 9 bases. The CDR3 length is 19 residues. Germline V lookup: CDR1 LGHNA, CDR2 YNFKEQ. The trim removed 3 bases at V and 7 bases at J, leaving 19 bases unmatched. CDR3 in amino acids: CASSQERQGLAPQWNEQFF. The CDR3 DNA sequence: TGTGCCAGCAGCCAGGAACGACAGGGACTAGCTCCCCAATGGAATGAGCAGTTCTTC.